This T cell receptor (beta chain) comes out of a study of identical twins. V lost 1 base and J lost 5, with 11 bases in between. The CDR3 runs to 15 residues. Germline CDR1 and CDR2: MNHNS and SASEGT. At least ten counts were recorded for this clonotype. As yet, its antigen is unknown. Each CDR3 protein gets one entry after TCRdb re-called the 5' RACE reads with MiXCR. The sample contains roughly 250,000 distinct CDR3 sequences, around 15% of which appear only once. Overall study results and limits: Insertions ran lower in abundant cord blood beta clonotypes, though not in memory repertoires. Low generation-probability sequences were in excess among twin-shared out-of-frame alpha sequences.

Sequencing was done on a sample of memory (CD45RO+) T cells sorted from blood. The chain couples TRBV6-1 to TRBJ2-2; tentative D call: TRBD2 (6 bases). This clonotype originated in a woman between 18 and 30 years old in good health. The CDR3 reads CASSEVASATGELFF. CDR3 nucleotides: TGTGCCAGCAGTGAAGTAGCTAGCGCAACCGGGGAGCTGTTTTTT.